The clone carrying this TCR beta chain showed up many times. Its antigen is unidentified. This sample's time point: sample taken at primary tumor resection. Unsorted whole RNA from tumor, nontumor lung or frozen PBMC underwent sequencing. There were some 70 donors, all of them untreated patients with early-stage non-small cell lung cancer. This entry is derived from a study of spatial heterogeneity in lung cancer. Overall study context: Raw sequencing reads included, on average, more than 9.5 appearances of each unique TCR and UMI combination. Findings of the study overall: There were more appearances of ubiquitous expanded tumor TCRs in blood at resection than at follow-up.

A unique molecular identifier was carried by every single TCR cDNA molecule. TCRdb re-called the 5' RACE reads with MiXCR, one entry per CDR3 protein. This sample yields 40,000 to 45,000 distinct CDR3 sequences, of which around 6.5% are seen a single time; around 43% belongs to the top ten. CDR3 length: 15 residues. CDR1 MNHEY and CDR2 SMNVEV come from the germline V gene (reference sequence). V was clipped by 2 bases and J by 5 bases, with 15 bases between them. The TCR comes from a female donor with early-stage non-small cell lung cancer. The chain couples TRBV27 to TRBJ1-2, with TRBD1 as a possible D gene (5 bases). The material sequenced was PBMCs, taken at surgery. The chain's CDR3 is CASSLVRASEYGYTF. The CDR3 DNA follows: TGTGCCAGCAGTTTAGTCAGGGCCTCTGAGTATGGCTACACCTTC.